There are a few counts of the clone carrying this T cell receptor (beta chain). The antigen is not known. Each CDR3 protein is one row after TCRdb ran MiXCR on the RT-PCR reads. The data contain approximately 520,000 distinct CDR3 sequences, 15% to 20% of them seen just once; the ten biggest clones take up less than 4%. Per germline, CDR1 MDHEN and CDR2 SYDVKM. V dropped 3 bases and J dropped 2 bases, with 17 bases sitting between them. The CDR3 runs to 16 residues. The sample is drawn from a study of response to subunit inactivated influenza vaccine. Study results and caveats: Authors proposed each seasonal influenza vaccination draws in few new T cells.

This clonotype originated in a man aged 50 to 75 who received an inactivated influenza vaccine. The chain recombines TRBV28 with TRBJ2-7; maybe TRBD2 (6 bases). The sample in question was CD4+ T cells sorted from PBMCs, obtained approximately 25 months after vaccination. CDR3 region: CASSFGLAILTYEQYF. CDR3 in DNA: TGTGCCAGCAGTTTTGGGCTAGCGATACTCACCTACGAGCAGTACTTC.